Listed below are T cell receptor beta chains from one sample, sequenced in a study of shared clonotypes between healthy human individuals. Profiled with immunoSEQ multiplex PCR; TCRdb holds only in-frame clones, not every one. The sample lists millions of clones; 95% were seen once. Input material: naive CD4+ T cells sorted from blood. The receptors were sampled from a young man in good health. CDR3s include the opening cysteine and the closing phenylalanine or tryptophan. The D gene is left open where the match is weak. Size is stated for part of the rows, as once, few or many counts, or as a class when the clone is expanded.

TRBV5-1	TRBJ1-6	TRBD1	-	TGCGCCAGCAGCCTGGCGACAGGGGACGGTAATTCACCCCTCCACTTT	CASSLATGDGNSPLHF
TRBV6-5	TRBJ1-4	TRBD1	-	TGTGCCAGCAGTACCGGGACAGCCCAGGACGAAAAACTGTTTTTT	CASSTGTAQDEKLFF
TRBV7-2	TRBJ1-5	-	-	TGTGCCAGCAGCTTAGTGGATGGCAATCAGCCCCAGCATTTT	CASSLVDGNQPQHF
TRBV21-1	TRBJ1-2	-	-	TGTGCCAGCAGCAATAAGAAGAGGGCTTTGTTGACCTATGGCTACACCTTC	CASSNKKRALLTYGYTF
TRBV30	TRBJ1-6	-	-	TGTGCCTGGAGACCCGGGGAGAGATCACCCCTCCACTTT	CAWRPGERSPLHF
TRBV9	TRBJ2-5	TRBD2	-	TGTGCCAGCAGCGTAGGGGTTAGCGGGGGCCAAGAGACCCAGTACTTC	CASSVGVSGGQETQYF
TRBV7-9	TRBJ2-1	TRBD1	-	TGTGCCAGCAGCCGGATACTTACAGGGGGCATTTCCTACAATGAGCAGTTCTTC	CASSRILTGGISYNEQFF
TRBV7-9	TRBJ2-7	-	-	TGTGCCAGCAGCTTTTGGGTCTACGAGCAGTACTTC	CASSFWVYEQYF
TRBV5-1	TRBJ2-3	TRBD2	-	TGCGCCAGCAGCTTGGCTAGCGGGGGGCCAGATACGCAGTATTTT	CASSLASGGPDTQYF
TRBV2	TRBJ2-5	TRBD2	-	TGTGCCAGCAGTGTTCAGACTAGCCCAGGGAAGACCCAGTACTTC	CASSVQTSPGKTQYF
TRBV7-9	TRBJ1-2	-	-	TGTGCCAGCAGCCCCATGACAGTTAACTATGGCTACACCTTC	CASSPMTVNYGYTF
TRBV18	TRBJ2-1	TRBD2	-	TGTGCCAGCTCACCACCGGGGTCTAGCGGGACCTACAATGAGCAGTTCTTC	CASSPPGSSGTYNEQFF
TRBV18	TRBJ2-3	-	-	TGTGCCAGCTCACCACTCTCCGGGCCAGATACGCAGTATTTT	CASSPLSGPDTQYF
TRBV18	TRBJ1-1	TRBD1	-	TGTGCCAGCTCACCACGCCTCGCCGACAGGGTGGACACTGAAGCTTTCTTT	CASSPRLADRVDTEAFF
TRBV6-5	TRBJ1-1	TRBD1	-	TGTGCCACCACGGCAGGGGGCTGGGCTGAAGCTTTCTTT	CATTAGGWAEAFF
TRBV28	TRBJ2-7	-	-	TGTGCCAGCAGTTTATTAACAGGGAGTCACGAGCAGTACTTC	CASSLLTGSHEQYF
TRBV6-1	TRBJ1-5	-	-	TGTGCCACCGTTAGTACTAAAAATCAGCCCCAGCATTTT	CATVSTKNQPQHF
TRBV4-1	TRBJ1-3	-	-	TGCGCCAGCAGCCTCCGGGCTCCTCCAACTGGAAACACCATATATTTT	CASSLRAPPTGNTIYF
TRBV18	TRBJ2-2	TRBD2	-	TGTGCCACCGGAGGGACTAGCGGCACCGGGGAGCTGTTTTTT	CATGGTSGTGELFF
TRBV5-4	TRBJ1-2	TRBD1	-	TGTGCCAGCAGCTTGGCGGACAGGGGAATCTATGGCTACACCTTC	CASSLADRGIYGYTF
TRBV18	TRBJ2-3	TRBD1	once	TGTGCCAGCTCACTGGACAGGGGACGTTCAGATACGCAGTATTTT	CASSLDRGRSDTQYF
TRBV25-1	TRBJ2-5	TRBD1	-	TGTGCCAGCAGTGATCCACAGGGGGCGGAAGAGACCCAGTACTTC	CASSDPQGAEETQYF
TRBV29-1	TRBJ1-2	-	once	TGCAGCGTTTATGGGCAGGGGTATGGCTACACCTTC	CSVYGQGYGYTF
TRBV4-1	TRBJ2-1	TRBD2	-	TGCGCCAGCAGGCTGACTAGCGGGGGGCCCTACAATGAGCAGTTCTTC	CASRLTSGGPYNEQFF
TRBV5-3	TRBJ2-3	-	-	TGTGCCAGATGCTCCAGGGAGCCCACAGATACGCAGTATTTT	CARCSREPTDTQYF
TRBV5-6	TRBJ2-2	TRBD1	once	TGTGCCAGCAGCTTTCGGGACAGGGACACCGGGGAGCTGTTTTTT	CASSFRDRDTGELFF
TRBV6-6	TRBJ1-3	-	-	TGTGCCAGCAGTTCCTCGGACAGCTCTGGAAACACCATATATTTT	CASSSSDSSGNTIYF